A selection of T cell receptor beta chains follows, all from one sample in a study of cytomegalovirus exposure and HLA in healthy donors. Generated by immunoSEQ multiplex PCR, the TCRdb table keeps only in-frame clones and is missing some. This sample has approximately 170,000 clones, with roughly 83% found just once. The sample consisted of PBMCs. The receptors were gathered from a boy aged 2 to 9 in good health and CMV-seronegative. Each CDR3 is given with its conserved first and last residue. D genes are given only for firm matches. Clone size is stated in some rows and not others, as once, few, many or a class when expanded.

J,D,V,size,CDR3,DNA
TRBJ1-5,-,TRBV5-5,-,CASSAASGGGNQPQHF,TGTGCCAGCAGCGCCGCCTCGGGGGGGGGCAATCAGCCCCAGCATTTT
TRBJ2-5,TRBD2,TRBV5-4,-,CASSIAGNSQETQYF,TGTGCCAGCAGCATAGCGGGGAACAGCCAAGAGACCCAGTACTTC
TRBJ1-5,-,TRBV7-2,-,CASSLGQDQPQHF,TGTGCCAGCAGCTTAGGGCAAGATCAGCCCCAGCATTTT
TRBJ2-1,TRBD2,TRBV6-1,-,CASRLAGGPNEQFF,TGTGCCAGCAGACTAGCGGGGGGGCCCAATGAGCAGTTCTTC
TRBJ2-4,-,TRBV5-4,-,CASSLLGEESIQYF,TGTGCCAGCAGCTTGCTAGGGGAAGAGAGCATTCAGTACTTC
TRBJ1-1,TRBD1,TRBV6-6,-,CASSDPGGWTEAFF,TGTGCCAGCAGTGACCCAGGGGGGTGGACTGAAGCTTTCTTT
TRBJ1-1,-,TRBV7-8,-,CASSLIQGNTEAFF,TGTGCCAGCAGCTTAATACAGGGGAACACTGAAGCTTTCTTT
TRBJ2-5,-,TRBV11-3,-,CASSKEGQETQYF,TGTGCCAGCAGTAAAGAGGGCCAAGAGACCCAGTACTTC
TRBJ2-3,-,TRBV7-2,-,CASTLSGGVGDTQYF,TGTGCCAGCACCTTGTCGGGGGGCGTCGGGGATACGCAGTATTTT
TRBJ1-2,-,TRBV30,-,CAWSTKRTDFLGGYTF,TGTGCCTGGAGTACGAAGCGGACGGACTTCTTAGGTGGCTACACCTTC
TRBJ2-3,TRBD1,TRBV9,few,CASSLGQGNPTSTDTQYF,TGTGCCAGCAGCCTTGGACAGGGGAACCCTACTAGCACAGATACGCAGTATTTT
TRBJ1-2,TRBD1,TRBV6-5,-,CASSYSDRGYGYTF,TGTGCCAGCAGTTACTCCGACAGGGGATATGGCTACACCTTC
TRBJ2-7,TRBD1,TRBV27,-,CASNTDRGEQYF,TGTGCCAGCAACACGGACAGGGGCGAGCAGTACTTC
TRBJ1-2,TRBD1,TRBV30,-,CAWSEGTGHYGYTF,TGTGCCTGGAGTGAGGGGACAGGGCACTATGGCTACACCTTC
TRBJ1-3,-,TRBV29-1,-,CSVVTVIGNTIYF,TGCAGCGTCGTGACAGTTATCGGAAACACCATATATTTT
TRBJ1-1,-,TRBV27,-,CASSLSQGSTEAFF,TGTGCCAGCAGTTTATCCCAGGGTAGCACTGAAGCTTTCTTT
TRBJ2-5,-,TRBV13,-,CASSHTGETQYF,TGTGCCAGCAGCCATACAGGGGAGACCCAGTACTTC